This T cell receptor (beta chain) comes out of a study of identical twins. General study results and limits: Zero-insertion analyses were open to partial confounding by invariant MAIT and iNKT cells. Out-of-frame alpha sequences common to twins were enriched for low generation probability.

Comments on this clonotype: What it binds is not known.

V gave up 4 bases and J gave up 2 bases; unmatched junction bases: 7. This CDR3 is 16 amino acids long. Germline-derived CDR1 and CDR2 are LGHDT and YNNKEL (reference sequence). MiXCR, applied by TCRdb to the 5' RACE reads, yields one record per CDR3 protein. The sample consists of some 500,000 distinct CDR3 sequences, roughly 9.9% of them appearing once. This sample also belongs to another study, concerning yellow fever vaccine responses in identical twins.

Source material: PBMCs. The genes are TRBV3-1 and TRBJ2-2, with 7 bases that match TRBD2. This TCR was recovered from a woman between 18 and 29 years old in good health. The CDR3 here is CASSPRLADNTGELFF. As DNA, the CDR3 is TGTGCCAGCAGCCCTAGACTAGCAGATAACACCGGGGAGCTGTTTTTT.